These T cell receptor beta chains were read from a single sample in a study of T cells after yellow fever vaccination. TCRdb re-called the 5' RACE reads through MiXCR, storing one row per CDR3 protein. The data contain 350,000 to 450,000 distinct CDR3 sequences, around a sixth of them seen just once; the ten biggest clones take up 15% to 20%. The sample consisted of PBMCs, taken before the yellow fever booster vaccination. The origin of the receptors is a man aged 18 to 30 who received the YFV17D yellow fever vaccine. The CDR3 runs from the conserved cysteine through the conserved F or W. The D gene is left open where the match is weak. Not all rows give a size; the values are once, few, many and, for expanded clones, a class.

CDR3 DNA: TGTGCCAGCAGCCAGGTGGGCGGCGGGGAGGGCACTGAAGCTTTCTTT
CDR3 protein: CASSQVGGGEGTEAFF
D gene: NA
V gene: TRBV12-3/TRBV12-4
clone size: NA
J gene: TRBJ1-1

CDR3 DNA: TGTGCCAGCAGAGGGCTGTGGAGTGGCAAAAACATTCAGTACTTC
CDR3 protein: CASRGLWSGKNIQYF
D gene: NA
V gene: TRBV27
clone size: few
J gene: TRBJ2-4

CDR3 DNA: TGCGCCAGCAGCCAGCGACTAGCGGGGAGCTACAATGAGCAGTTCTTC
CDR3 protein: CASSQRLAGSYNEQFF
D gene: TRBD2
V gene: TRBV4-1
clone size: NA
J gene: TRBJ2-1

CDR3 DNA: TGCAGTGCTATCCGGGGGGGCTACAATGAGCAGTTCTTC
CDR3 protein: CSAIRGGYNEQFF
D gene: TRBD2
V gene: TRBV20-1
clone size: NA
J gene: TRBJ2-1

CDR3 DNA: TGTGCCAGCAGCCAAAGGGATGAGGATTCACCCCTCCACTTT
CDR3 protein: CASSQRDEDSPLHF
D gene: NA
V gene: TRBV3-1
clone size: few
J gene: TRBJ1-6

CDR3 DNA: TGCGCCAGCAGCGTCAGGACAGGGGGAGATACGCAGTATTTT
CDR3 protein: CASSVRTGGDTQYF
D gene: TRBD1
V gene: TRBV5-1
clone size: NA
J gene: TRBJ2-3

CDR3 DNA: TGTGCCAGCAGGCAGGGACAGCAAGAGACCCAGTACTTC
CDR3 protein: CASRQGQQETQYF
D gene: TRBD1
V gene: TRBV12-3/TRBV12-4
clone size: few
J gene: TRBJ2-5

CDR3 DNA: TGCGCCAGCAGCCCGGGACGGGTTAACTATGGCTACACCTTC
CDR3 protein: CASSPGRVNYGYTF
D gene: NA
V gene: TRBV4-3
clone size: NA
J gene: TRBJ1-2

CDR3 DNA: TGTGCCAGCGGGAGTAGCGGGGGGGCCGGGGAGACCCAGTACTTC
CDR3 protein: CASGSSGGAGETQYF
D gene: TRBD2
V gene: TRBV12-3/TRBV12-4
clone size: NA
J gene: TRBJ2-5

CDR3 DNA: TGCGCCAGCAGCTCTTGGACTAGGCCCTTCAAGGGGAACACCGGGGAGCTGTTTTTT
CDR3 protein: CASSSWTRPFKGNTGELFF
D gene: TRBD2
V gene: TRBV5-1
clone size: few
J gene: TRBJ2-2

CDR3 DNA: TGTGCCAGCAGCTCGAGCGGGGTCGTGCTCCAGCATTTT
CDR3 protein: CASSSSGVVLQHF
D gene: NA
V gene: TRBV7-9
clone size: few
J gene: TRBJ1-5

CDR3 DNA: TGCGCCAGCAGCCTCGGACAGGGGGCCGGTTTTTATGGCTACACCTTC
CDR3 protein: CASSLGQGAGFYGYTF
D gene: TRBD1
V gene: TRBV4-3
clone size: few
J gene: TRBJ1-2

CDR3 DNA: TGTGCCAGCAGCTTACCCCCGGACAGGGTTAATTCACCCCTCCACTTT
CDR3 protein: CASSLPPDRVNSPLHF
D gene: TRBD1
V gene: TRBV7-9
clone size: few
J gene: TRBJ1-6

CDR3 DNA: TGTGCCACCAGCAGAGATCTCTTGGGGAGAGCTAACTATGGCTACACCTTC
CDR3 protein: CATSRDLLGRANYGYTF
D gene: NA
V gene: TRBV15
clone size: few
J gene: TRBJ1-2

CDR3 DNA: TGTGCCAGCAGTTACCCGTACAGGGGGAACACTGAAGCTTTCTTT
CDR3 protein: CASSYPYRGNTEAFF
D gene: TRBD1
V gene: TRBV6-2/TRBV6-3
clone size: NA
J gene: TRBJ1-1

CDR3 DNA: TGTGCCAGCAGCGTAGCACAGTTCACAGATACGCAGTATTTT
CDR3 protein: CASSVAQFTDTQYF
D gene: NA
V gene: TRBV9
clone size: once
J gene: TRBJ2-3

CDR3 DNA: TGTGCTAGTGGATCCTACAGGGAAATGAACACTGAAGCTTTCTTT
CDR3 protein: CASGSYREMNTEAFF
D gene: NA
V gene: TRBV12-5
clone size: NA
J gene: TRBJ1-1

CDR3 DNA: TGCGCCAGCAGCCGGTCGCCGGGGGGAAAAAACATGGGGGACACTGAAGCTTTCTTT
CDR3 protein: CASSRSPGGKNMGDTEAFF
D gene: NA
V gene: TRBV4-1
clone size: few
J gene: TRBJ1-1

CDR3 DNA: TGTGCCAGCAGCTTATTCTGGGGCTCCGCAGATACGCAGTATTTT
CDR3 protein: CASSLFWGSADTQYF
D gene: NA
V gene: TRBV7-3
clone size: few
J gene: TRBJ2-3

CDR3 DNA: TGTGCCAGCAGTCACGGGACTAGCGGGGGAAACATTCAGTACTTC
CDR3 protein: CASSHGTSGGNIQYF
D gene: TRBD2
V gene: TRBV27
clone size: few
J gene: TRBJ2-4

CDR3 DNA: TGTGCCAGCGTTCGGGGGGTTGAGCAGTTCTTC
CDR3 protein: CASVRGVEQFF
D gene: TRBD2
V gene: TRBV7-9
clone size: few
J gene: TRBJ2-1

CDR3 DNA: TGTGCCACCAGCAGAGATAATGGGGGGAACATTCAGTACTTC
CDR3 protein: CATSRDNGGNIQYF
D gene: NA
V gene: TRBV15
clone size: few
J gene: TRBJ2-4

CDR3 DNA: TGTGCCAGCACACCTTCGGGAGCTTCCCTCTCTGGGGCCAACGTCCTGACTTTC
CDR3 protein: CASTPSGASLSGANVLTF
D gene: NA
V gene: TRBV6-4
clone size: few
J gene: TRBJ2-6

CDR3 DNA: TGTGCCAGCAGTTTAGGGGGCTGGACTGAAGCTTTCTTT
CDR3 protein: CASSLGGWTEAFF
D gene: NA
V gene: TRBV12-3/TRBV12-4
clone size: few
J gene: TRBJ1-1

CDR3 DNA: TGTGCCAGCAGCCGAACGCCGATGGCGGTAGAGTTCTTC
CDR3 protein: CASSRTPMAVEFF
D gene: NA
V gene: TRBV7-9
clone size: NA
J gene: TRBJ2-1

CDR3 DNA: TGCGCCAGCAGAAGTCTCGGGGGGCTCCAAGAGACCCAGTACTTC
CDR3 protein: CASRSLGGLQETQYF
D gene: NA
V gene: TRBV5-1
clone size: few
J gene: TRBJ2-5

CDR3 DNA: TGTGCCAGCAGCCTTCCGGGACACGGCACAGATACGCAGTATTTT
CDR3 protein: CASSLPGHGTDTQYF
D gene: NA
V gene: TRBV4-2
clone size: few
J gene: TRBJ2-3

CDR3 DNA: TGTGCCAGCAGCCGTCCCGGGGCCAACGTCCTGACTTTC
CDR3 protein: CASSRPGANVLTF
D gene: NA
V gene: TRBV11-3
clone size: NA
J gene: TRBJ2-6

CDR3 DNA: TGTGCCAGCAGTTACGGGGGGGCGGAAATCTACAATGAGCAGTTCTTC
CDR3 protein: CASSYGGAEIYNEQFF
D gene: NA
V gene: TRBV6-5
clone size: NA
J gene: TRBJ2-1

CDR3 DNA: TGCGCCAGCAGGAGTCCACAGGGGTACAATGAGCAGTTCTTC
CDR3 protein: CASRSPQGYNEQFF
D gene: TRBD1
V gene: TRBV5-1
clone size: NA
J gene: TRBJ2-1

CDR3 DNA: TGTGCCAGCAGCCGAGACCCCACACCGGGCACTGAAGCTTTCTTT
CDR3 protein: CASSRDPTPGTEAFF
D gene: NA
V gene: TRBV9
clone size: few
J gene: TRBJ1-1

CDR3 DNA: TGCGCCAGCAGTCAAGGGCCCAGAGCGGATAGCAATCAGCCCCAGCATTTT
CDR3 protein: CASSQGPRADSNQPQHF
D gene: NA
V gene: TRBV23-1
clone size: NA
J gene: TRBJ1-5

CDR3 DNA: TGTGCCAGCAGCTTAGCCGGGACCCCCGGCCAGTACTTC
CDR3 protein: CASSLAGTPGQYF
D gene: NA
V gene: TRBV7-9
clone size: many
J gene: TRBJ2-5

CDR3 DNA: TGTGCCAGCAGATCACAGGGTTTAGCCAAAAACATTCAGTACTTC
CDR3 protein: CASRSQGLAKNIQYF
D gene: NA
V gene: TRBV7-2
clone size: few
J gene: TRBJ2-4

CDR3 DNA: TGCGCCAGCAGCCAAGACCGGGGGCTAACCGGGGAGCTGTTTTTT
CDR3 protein: CASSQDRGLTGELFF
D gene: NA
V gene: TRBV4-3
clone size: few
J gene: TRBJ2-2

CDR3 DNA: TGCAGTGCCATAATCCGCAATCAGCCCCAGCATTTT
CDR3 protein: CSAIIRNQPQHF
D gene: NA
V gene: TRBV20-1
clone size: few
J gene: TRBJ1-5

CDR3 DNA: TGCGCCAGCCGACAGGACGGGGGAAGCAATCAGCCCCAGCATTTT
CDR3 protein: CASRQDGGSNQPQHF
D gene: NA
V gene: TRBV5-1
clone size: few
J gene: TRBJ1-5

CDR3 DNA: TGTGCCAGCAGCTTGGAGACTAGCGGGCTTTTC
CDR3 protein: CASSLETSGLF
D gene: TRBD2
V gene: TRBV5-5
clone size: once
J gene: TRBJ2-1

CDR3 DNA: TGCAGTGCCGGGGATGGCAGTTCTTATGGCTACACCTTC
CDR3 protein: CSAGDGSSYGYTF
D gene: NA
V gene: TRBV20-1
clone size: NA
J gene: TRBJ1-2

CDR3 DNA: TGTGCCAGCAGCTTACGCGGCTCGAACACTGAAGCTTTCTTT
CDR3 protein: CASSLRGSNTEAFF
D gene: NA
V gene: TRBV7-9
clone size: many
J gene: TRBJ1-1

CDR3 DNA: TGCGCCAGCAGGGCTGGCCGGGATGGGAGCTCCTACGAGCAGTACTTC
CDR3 protein: CASRAGRDGSSYEQYF
D gene: NA
V gene: TRBV5-1
clone size: few
J gene: TRBJ2-7

CDR3 DNA: TGTGCCAGCACTATCTGGAGGACCACAGATACGCAGTATTTT
CDR3 protein: CASTIWRTTDTQYF
D gene: NA
V gene: TRBV6-2/TRBV6-3
clone size: NA
J gene: TRBJ2-3

CDR3 DNA: TGTGCCACCGCTCTTACAGGGGGCCTGGCTGAAGCTTTCTTT
CDR3 protein: CATALTGGLAEAFF
D gene: TRBD1
V gene: TRBV6-1
clone size: few
J gene: TRBJ1-1

CDR3 DNA: TGTGCCAGCAGCCAAGAAGCTCGGGACAGTGATACGCAGTATTTT
CDR3 protein: CASSQEARDSDTQYF
D gene: TRBD1
V gene: TRBV3-1
clone size: NA
J gene: TRBJ2-3

CDR3 DNA: TGTGCCAGCAGCCAAGTAAGGCTACGGGAGGGGAGTACGCAGTATTTT
CDR3 protein: CASSQVRLREGSTQYF
D gene: TRBD2
V gene: TRBV4-2
clone size: few
J gene: TRBJ2-3

CDR3 DNA: TGTGCCACCAGTGACATGGGCTGGGGCAATGAGCAGTTCTTC
CDR3 protein: CATSDMGWGNEQFF
D gene: NA
V gene: TRBV24-1
clone size: NA
J gene: TRBJ2-1

CDR3 DNA: TGCAGTGCTAACGAGCGGAGAGGCACCTACGAGCAGTACTTC
CDR3 protein: CSANERRGTYEQYF
D gene: NA
V gene: TRBV20-1
clone size: NA
J gene: TRBJ2-7

CDR3 DNA: TGCAGCGCTGAACTCCCCTTGGAGACCCAGTACTTC
CDR3 protein: CSAELPLETQYF
D gene: NA
V gene: TRBV29-1
clone size: few
J gene: TRBJ2-5

CDR3 DNA: TGTGCCAGCAGCTCGACAGCGAACACTGAAGCTTTCTTT
CDR3 protein: CASSSTANTEAFF
D gene: NA
V gene: TRBV5-1
clone size: many
J gene: TRBJ1-1

CDR3 DNA: TGTGCCAGCAGGCGACTAGCGGGGGGGCCAGAGACCCAGTACTTC
CDR3 protein: CASRRLAGGPETQYF
D gene: TRBD2
V gene: TRBV27
clone size: few
J gene: TRBJ2-5

CDR3 DNA: TGTGCCAGCAGCTTAATGACAGGGGAAGAGACCCAGTACTTC
CDR3 protein: CASSLMTGEETQYF
D gene: TRBD1
V gene: TRBV7-8
clone size: many
J gene: TRBJ2-5

CDR3 DNA: TGTGCCATCAGTGTCCCCCAGGGCGGGGGGGAGGATACGCAGTATTTT
CDR3 protein: CAISVPQGGGEDTQYF
D gene: TRBD2
V gene: TRBV10-3
clone size: few
J gene: TRBJ2-3

CDR3 DNA: TGCAGTGCTAGCGGGCAGAGCACAGATACGCAGTATTTT
CDR3 protein: CSASGQSTDTQYF
D gene: NA
V gene: TRBV20-1
clone size: few
J gene: TRBJ2-3

CDR3 DNA: TGTGCCAGCAGTCCACAGGGGACGGTGAACACTGAAGCTTTCTTT
CDR3 protein: CASSPQGTVNTEAFF
D gene: TRBD1
V gene: TRBV12-3/TRBV12-4
clone size: many
J gene: TRBJ1-1

CDR3 DNA: TGTGCCAGCAGGGCCAGCCCTTCGAACACTGAAGCTTTCTTT
CDR3 protein: CASRASPSNTEAFF
D gene: NA
V gene: TRBV3-1
clone size: few
J gene: TRBJ1-1

CDR3 DNA: TGCGCCAGCAGCTTGGGGGTGGGTGAAGAGACCCAGTACTTC
CDR3 protein: CASSLGVGEETQYF
D gene: NA
V gene: TRBV5-1
clone size: NA
J gene: TRBJ2-5

CDR3 DNA: TGTGCCAGACAGGGCTCTGGGGCCAACGTCCTGACTTTC
CDR3 protein: CARQGSGANVLTF
D gene: NA
V gene: TRBV7-9
clone size: many
J gene: TRBJ2-6